This T cell receptor (beta chain) was retrieved from a study of regulatory T cells in long-lasting Graves disease. Study-wide results and caveats: Persistent Graves' disease cases displayed lower TCR diversity than newly diagnosed ones.

This clonotype was counted ten times or more. As yet, its antigen is unknown. V was cut by 4 bases and J by 0 bases, with 15 bases left in between. The germline V gene encodes CDR1 MDHEN and CDR2 SYDVKM. The CDR3 has 17 amino acids. Described time point: newly diagnosed GD, antithyroid drugs for less than 3 months. Making the TCR library involved RNA that had been extracted from PBMCs. Library construction for TCR beta used iRepertoire HTBI primers and Arm-PCR of CDR3 regions. TCRdb used MiXCR to reprocess the multiplex PCR reads, holding one entry per CDR3 protein. The sample records about 460,000 distinct CDR3 sequences, about 14% being singletons. The same sample was also studied in work on T cells in Graves' hyperthyroidism and ophthalmopathy. That source notes: Among clonotypes expanded in thyroid above 0.001, most were also found in blood.

This receptor was obtained from a woman aged 45-65 years with Graves disease. The sequencing here drew on peripheral blood mononuclear cells (PBMCs), taken at new diagnosis, from a patient treated with antithyroid drugs. This sequence joins TRBV28 and TRBJ1-4; D may be TRBD1 (6 bases). For the CDR3, the DNA is TGTGCCAGCAGTTCCCCCACAGGGCCTGCAACTAATGAAAAACTGTTTTTT. Protein product: CASSSPTGPATNEKLFF.